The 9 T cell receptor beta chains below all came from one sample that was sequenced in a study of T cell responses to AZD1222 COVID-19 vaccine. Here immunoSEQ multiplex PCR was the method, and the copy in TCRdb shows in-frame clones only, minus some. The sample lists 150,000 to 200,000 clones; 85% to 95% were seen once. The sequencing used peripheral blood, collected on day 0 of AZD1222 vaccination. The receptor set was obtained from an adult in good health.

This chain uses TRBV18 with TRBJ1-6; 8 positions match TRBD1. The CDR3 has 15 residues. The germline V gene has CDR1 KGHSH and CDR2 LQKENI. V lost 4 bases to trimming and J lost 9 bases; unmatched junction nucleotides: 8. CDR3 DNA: TGTGCCAGCTCACGACCGACAGGGGAAGGTTCACCCCTCCACTTT. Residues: CASSRPTGEGSPLHF.

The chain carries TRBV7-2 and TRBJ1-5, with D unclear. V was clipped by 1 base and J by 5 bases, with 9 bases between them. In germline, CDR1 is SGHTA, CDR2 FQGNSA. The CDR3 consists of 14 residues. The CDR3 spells CASSLDDGHQPQHF. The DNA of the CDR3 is TGTGCCAGCAGCTTAGATGATGGGCATCAGCCCCAGCATTTT.

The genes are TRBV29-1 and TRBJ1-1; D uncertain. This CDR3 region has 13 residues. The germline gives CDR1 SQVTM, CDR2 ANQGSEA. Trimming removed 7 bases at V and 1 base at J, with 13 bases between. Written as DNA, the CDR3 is TGCAGCGGGGGAGGGAAAGGGAACACTGAAGCTTTCTTT. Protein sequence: CSGGGKGNTEAFF.

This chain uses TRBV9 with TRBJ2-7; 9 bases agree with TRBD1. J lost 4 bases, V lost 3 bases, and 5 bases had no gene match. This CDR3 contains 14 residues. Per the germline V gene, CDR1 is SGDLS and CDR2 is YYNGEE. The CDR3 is CASSGRTGDYEQYF. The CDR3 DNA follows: TGTGCCAGCAGCGGAAGGACAGGGGATTACGAGCAGTACTTC.

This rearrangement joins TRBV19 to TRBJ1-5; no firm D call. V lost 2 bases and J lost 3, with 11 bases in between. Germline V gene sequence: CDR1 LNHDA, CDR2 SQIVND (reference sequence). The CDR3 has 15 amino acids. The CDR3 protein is CASSITTADNQPQHF. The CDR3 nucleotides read TGTGCCAGTAGTATAACCACAGCAGACAATCAGCCCCAGCATTTT.

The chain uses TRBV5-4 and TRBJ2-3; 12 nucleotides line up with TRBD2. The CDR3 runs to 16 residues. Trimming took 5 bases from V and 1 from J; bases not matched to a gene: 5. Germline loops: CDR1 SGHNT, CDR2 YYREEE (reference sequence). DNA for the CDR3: TGTGCCAGCAGTTTCTCTAGCGGGAGGGGCACAGATACGCAGTATTTT. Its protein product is CASSFSSGRGTDTQYF.

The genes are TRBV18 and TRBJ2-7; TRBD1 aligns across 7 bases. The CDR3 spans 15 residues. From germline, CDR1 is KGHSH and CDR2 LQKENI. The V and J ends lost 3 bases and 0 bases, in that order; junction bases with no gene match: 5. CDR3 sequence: CASSPPGQSSYEQYF. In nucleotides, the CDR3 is TGTGCCAGCTCACCCCCGGGACAGAGCTCCTACGAGCAGTACTTC.

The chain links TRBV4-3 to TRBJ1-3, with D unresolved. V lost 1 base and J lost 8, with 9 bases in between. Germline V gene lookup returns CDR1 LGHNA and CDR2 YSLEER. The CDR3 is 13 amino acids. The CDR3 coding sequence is TGCGCCAGCAGCCAAGGGATGGCGGACACCATATATTTT. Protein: CASSQGMADTIYF.

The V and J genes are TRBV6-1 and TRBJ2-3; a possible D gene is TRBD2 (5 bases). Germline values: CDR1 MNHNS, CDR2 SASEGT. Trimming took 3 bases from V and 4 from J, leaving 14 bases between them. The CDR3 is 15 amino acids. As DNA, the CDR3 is TGTGCCAGCAGTGAGGGGTCTGGAGCGGCAGATACGCAGTATTTT. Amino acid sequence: CASSEGSGAADTQYF.